These T cell receptor beta chains were read from a single sample in a study of blood T cell repertoires in COVID-19. Only in-frame clones appear in the TCRdb table, and some are missing; sequencing was by immunoSEQ multiplex PCR. The sample carries around 140,000 clones, about 87% recorded once. The specimen was peripheral blood. The source is a woman in her 50s with acute or convalescent COVID-19. Both conserved end residues are part of each CDR3. The D gene is left open where the match is weak.

TRBD2	TRBJ2-7	TRBV15	TGTGCCACCAGCAGAGATCGTGGGGGGGGATACGAGCAGTACTTC	CATSRDRGGGYEQYF
TRBD1	TRBJ2-2	TRBV2	TGTGCCAGCAGCGGACAGGGAATCGGGGAGCTGTTTTTT	CASSGQGIGELFF
TRBD2	TRBJ2-7	TRBV5-1	TGCGCCAGCAGCTTGGATCCGAGGGGTGAGCGGGGGGGCCCTCCGTACGAGCAGTACTTC	CASSLDPRGERGGPPYEQYF
NA	TRBJ2-3	TRBV27	TGTGCCAGCAACCCAAGGACGGGGAGCACAGATACGCAGTATTTT	CASNPRTGSTDTQYF
NA	TRBJ2-5	TRBV5-1	TGCGCCAGCAGCTTGCGAGCGCGCAGTCAAGAGACCCAGTACTTC	CASSLRARSQETQYF
NA	TRBJ1-1	TRBV7-3	TGTGCCAGCAGCCCCCCGGGGAGGAACACTGAAGCTTTCTTT	CASSPPGRNTEAFF
TRBD2	TRBJ2-3	TRBV9	TGTGCCAGCAGCGTAGGGGTAGCGGGGGGGAGCACAGATACGCAGTATTTT	CASSVGVAGGSTDTQYF
NA	TRBJ1-1	TRBV7-9	TGTGCCAGCAGCTTCCCGGGGGAGAACACTGAAGCTTTCTTT	CASSFPGENTEAFF
TRBD1	TRBJ1-1	TRBV4-1	TGCGCCAGCAGCCAGGAAAGGACAGGCACTGAAGCTTTCTTT	CASSQERTGTEAFF
TRBD1	TRBJ1-5	TRBV28	TGTGCCAGCAGTTTAGAGGGACAGGGAGATCAGCCCCAGCATTTT	CASSLEGQGDQPQHF
NA	TRBJ1-2	TRBV19	TGTGCCAGTAGTATGAGCGGATTTTATGGCTACACCTTC	CASSMSGFYGYTF
NA	TRBJ2-7	TRBV19	TGTGCCAGTCGACCCGGAGGGAGCTACGAGCAGTACTTC	CASRPGGSYEQYF
NA	TRBJ1-2	TRBV6-5	TGTGCCAGCATTCCCCTCGTGGGGGAGGACTATGGCTACACCTTC	CASIPLVGEDYGYTF
NA	TRBJ2-3	TRBV5-1	TGCGCCAGCAGCTGGGCAGACAGGGATACGCAGTATTTT	CASSWADRDTQYF
NA	TRBJ2-5	TRBV18	TGTGCCAGCTCACCCGAGAGGACCCAGTACTTC	CASSPERTQYF
NA	TRBJ1-1	TRBV5-1	TGCGCCAGCAGCTTGGGTGGGGGCCGGGACACTGAAGCTTTCTTT	CASSLGGGRDTEAFF
NA	TRBJ1-2	TRBV24-1	TGTGCCACCAGTGATTCCTCGACGGCCCGGGATGGCTACACCTTC	CATSDSSTARDGYTF
TRBD1	TRBJ1-3	TRBV14	TGTGCCAGCAGCCGACAGGGGGCTGGAAACACCATATATTTT	CASSRQGAGNTIYF
NA	TRBJ2-2	TRBV7-9	TGTGCCAGCAGCTTCAATCGCGGGACCGGGGAGCTGTTTTTT	CASSFNRGTGELFF
NA	TRBJ1-3	TRBV28	TGTGCCAGCAGTTATAGAGGTCCTGGAAACACCATATATTTT	CASSYRGPGNTIYF